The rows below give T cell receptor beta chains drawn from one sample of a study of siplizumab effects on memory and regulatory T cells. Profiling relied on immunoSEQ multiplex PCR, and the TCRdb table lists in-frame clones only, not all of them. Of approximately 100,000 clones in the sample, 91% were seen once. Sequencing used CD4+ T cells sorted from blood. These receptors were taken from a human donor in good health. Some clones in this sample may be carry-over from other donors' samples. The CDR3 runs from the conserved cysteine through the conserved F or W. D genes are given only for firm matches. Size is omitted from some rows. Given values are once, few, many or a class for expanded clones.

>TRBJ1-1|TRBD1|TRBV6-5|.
TGTGCCAGCAGTTACGAATACAGGGGGGCGGGCGGAGCTTTCTTT
CASSYEYRGAGGAFF
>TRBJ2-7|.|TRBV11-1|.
TGTGCCAGCAGCTTGGACCCCGGGATGAGTTTAGGCGAGCAGTGCTTC
CASSLDPGMSLGEQCF
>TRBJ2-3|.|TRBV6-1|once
TGTGCCAGCAGCGGAAGAAGCACAGGCACAGATACGCAGTATTTT
CASSGRSTGTDTQYF
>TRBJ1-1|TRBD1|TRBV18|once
TGTGCCAGCTCACCACCGACAGGGGGCGAAGCTTTCTTT
CASSPPTGGEAFF
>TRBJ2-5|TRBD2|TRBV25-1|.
TGTGCCAGCAGTGAAAAAGGACTAGCGATCCAAGAGACCCAGTACTTC
CASSEKGLAIQETQYF
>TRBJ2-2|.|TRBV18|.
TGTGCCAGCTCACCGTCCTCGAGGGGGACCGGGGAGCTGTTTTTT
CASSPSSRGTGELFF
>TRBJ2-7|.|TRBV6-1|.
TGTGCCAGCAGATCCACTTACGAGCAGTACTTC
CASRSTYEQYF
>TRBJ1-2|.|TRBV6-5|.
TGTGCCAGCAGTTACTCCGGGGGGCGCCGGGGCTATGGCTACACCTTC
CASSYSGGRRGYGYTF
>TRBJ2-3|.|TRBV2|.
TGTGCCAGCATGGAAGTCAGGGGAGGCACAGATACGCAGTATTTT
CASMEVRGGTDTQYF
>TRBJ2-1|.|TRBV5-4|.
TGTGCCAGCAGCTTAGGCGGGCCCGGTACCTACAATGAGCAGTTCTTC
CASSLGGPGTYNEQFF
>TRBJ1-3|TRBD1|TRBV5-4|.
TGTGCCAGCAGCTACGGGACAGGGAATGCTGGAAACACCATATATTTT
CASSYGTGNAGNTIYF
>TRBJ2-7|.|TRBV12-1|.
TGTGCCAGCAGCTCCAGCTCCTACGAGCAGTACTTC
CASSSSSYEQYF
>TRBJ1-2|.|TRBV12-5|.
TGTGCTAGTGGTCGGGATGCGACAGACGTACCATATGGCTACACCTTC
CASGRDATDVPYGYTF
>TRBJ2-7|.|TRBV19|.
TGTGCCAGTAGTATAGCCTTCGGGGACGGATTCTACGAGCAGTACTTC
CASSIAFGDGFYEQYF
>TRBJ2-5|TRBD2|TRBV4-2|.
TGTGCCAGCAGCCTCGCGGGTAGCGGGAGCGGTCTCGGTTTCGAGACCCAGTACTTC
CASSLAGSGSGLGFETQYF
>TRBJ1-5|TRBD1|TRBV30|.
TGTGCCTGGAGTCAATCAATGGCCCACAGGGGTGGACAGCCCCAGCATTTT
CAWSQSMAHRGGQPQHF
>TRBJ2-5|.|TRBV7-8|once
TGTGCCAGCAGCTTAGTAGAGACCCAGTACTTC
CASSLVETQYF
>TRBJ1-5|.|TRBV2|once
TGTGCCAGTAAACTCCGGGACCGCAATCAGCCCCAGCATTTT
CASKLRDRNQPQHF
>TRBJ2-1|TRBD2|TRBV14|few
TGTGCCAGCAGCCAAGCCCTCAAGGCTAGCGGGAGTAATGAGCAGTTCTTC
CASSQALKASGSNEQFF
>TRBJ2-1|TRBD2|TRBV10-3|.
TGTGCCATCAGTGAAGCGGGAGGGCCTAATGAGCAGTTCTTC
CAISEAGGPNEQFF
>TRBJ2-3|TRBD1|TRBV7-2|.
TGTGCCAGCAGTGGGACAGGGAACATGGGCACAGATACGCAGTATTTT
CASSGTGNMGTDTQYF
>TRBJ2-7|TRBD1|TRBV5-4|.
TGTGCCAGCAGCAACGGACAGGGGGCTTACGAGCAGTACTTC
CASSNGQGAYEQYF
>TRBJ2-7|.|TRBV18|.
TGTGCCAGCTCACCGAGTGGGACCTACGAGCAGTACTTC
CASSPSGTYEQYF